A single sample is the source of the 2 T cell receptor beta chains below, sequenced in a study of CD4 T cells in relation to SARS-CoV-2 and coronaviruses. Unexposed donor CD4+ T cells date from about 2011-2018, before the COVID-19 pandemic. Assay used: immunoSEQ multiplex PCR; TCRdb lists only in-frame clones, some missing. The sample carries about 65,000 clones, 87% recorded once. The specimen sequenced was memory CD4+ T cells from PBMCs. Receptor source: a human donor in good health.

The J gene is TRBJ1-1, the V gene TRBV7-3, with a possible D match to TRBD1 (6 bases). CDR3 length: 16 residues. V gave up 4 bases and J gave up 1 base, with 16 bases separating them. The germline V gene has CDR1 SGHTA and CDR2 FQGTGA. This CDR3 is CASSSKAGTRNTEAFF. CDR3 DNA sequence: TGTGCCAGCAGCTCCAAGGCCGGGACAAGGAACACTGAAGCTTTCTTT.

The rearrangement links TRBV5-4 to TRBJ1-2; D not certain. The V gene's germline CDR1 is SGHNT and CDR2 YYREEE (reference sequence). V was shortened by 6 bases and J by 8 bases, with 17 bases between the two germline ends. The CDR3 covers 13 residues. The CDR3 bases are TGTGCCAGCACTTCCCGGCTACAACCCGGCTACACCTTC. Protein sequence: CASTSRLQPGYTF. The full variable domain, completed using reference TRBV5-4 and TRBJ1-2, is ETGVTQSPTHLIKTRGQQVTLRCSSQSGHNTVSWYQQALGQGPQFIFQYYREEENGRGNFPPRFSGLQFPNYSSELNVNALELDDSALYLCASTSRLQPGYTFGSGTRLTVV.